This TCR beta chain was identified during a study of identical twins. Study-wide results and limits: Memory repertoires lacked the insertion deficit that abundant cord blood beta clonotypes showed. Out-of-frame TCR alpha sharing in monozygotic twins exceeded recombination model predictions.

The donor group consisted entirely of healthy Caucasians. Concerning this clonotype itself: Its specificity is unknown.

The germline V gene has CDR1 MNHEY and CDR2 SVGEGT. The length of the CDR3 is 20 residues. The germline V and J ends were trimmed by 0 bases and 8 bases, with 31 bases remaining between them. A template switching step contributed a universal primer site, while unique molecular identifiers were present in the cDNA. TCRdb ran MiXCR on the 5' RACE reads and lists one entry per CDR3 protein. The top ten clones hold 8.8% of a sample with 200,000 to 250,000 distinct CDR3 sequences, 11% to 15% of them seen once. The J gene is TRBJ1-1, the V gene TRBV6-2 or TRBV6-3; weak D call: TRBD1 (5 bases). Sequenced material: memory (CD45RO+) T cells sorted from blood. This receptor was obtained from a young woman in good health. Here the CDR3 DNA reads TGTGCCAGCAGTTACTCTCCTGGGGTCGCACTCTGGACACCCGTCAAGGAAGCTTTCTTT. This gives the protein CASSYSPGVALWTPVKEAFF.